Below, one TCR beta chain is given with its context. Its antigen remains unknown. The entry originates in a study of cytomegalovirus exposure and HLA in healthy donors. The study, taken as a whole, reports: Rates of TCR association differed by HLA locus in a later analysis, with DRB1 highest and HLA-C lowest. Investigators reported around 150 TCR beta chains as tied to cytomegalovirus.

The PCR made use of 60 Vbeta and 13 Jbeta primers. This table comes from immunoSEQ multiplex PCR, and its TCRdb copy is limited to in-frame clones, with some not included. Seen here are roughly 120,000 clones, 65% to 80% observed once, and the top ten hold 5.5% to 7%. Germline V gene sequence: CDR1 MNHNY, CDR2 SVGAGI (reference sequence). The CDR3 extends over 15 amino acids. The germline V and J ends were trimmed by 2 bases and 0 bases, with 11 bases remaining between them. It was healthy bone marrow donors who served as donors. The sequence was collected from a man in his thirties or forties in good health and CMV-seropositive. The chain combines TRBV6-6 with TRBJ2-7; D unclear. The sequenced sample consisted of PBMCs. CDR3 nucleotide sequence: TGTGCCAGCAGTTACGGCTCCCCATCCTCCTACGAGCAGTACTTC. Protein sequence: CASSYGSPSSYEQYF.